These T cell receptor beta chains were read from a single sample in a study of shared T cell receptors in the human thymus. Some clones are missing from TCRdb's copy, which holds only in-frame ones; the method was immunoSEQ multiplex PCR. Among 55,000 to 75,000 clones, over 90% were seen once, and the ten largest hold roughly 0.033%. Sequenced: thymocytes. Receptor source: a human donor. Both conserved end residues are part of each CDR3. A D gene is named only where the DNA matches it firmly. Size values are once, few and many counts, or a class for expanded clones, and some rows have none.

CDR3 protein: CASRRTGPYEQYF; CDR3 DNA: TGCGCCAGCAGACGGACAGGTCCCTACGAGCAGTACTTC; clone size: NA; J gene: TRBJ2-7; D gene: TRBD1; CDR3 length: 13; V gene: TRBV5-1
CDR3 protein: CASSDRGVVNTGELFF; CDR3 DNA: TGTGCCAGTAGCGACAGGGGCGTGGTGAACACCGGGGAGCTGTTTTTT; clone size: NA; J gene: TRBJ2-2; D gene: TRBD1; CDR3 length: 16; V gene: TRBV19
CDR3 protein: CASRWMGLGYTEAFF; CDR3 DNA: TGTGCCAGCCGGTGGATGGGACTTGGGTACACTGAAGCTTTCTTT; clone size: NA; J gene: TRBJ1-1; D gene: NA; CDR3 length: 15; V gene: TRBV6-5
CDR3 protein: CASSFMEPGSYNSPLHF; CDR3 DNA: TGTGCCAGCAGCTTTATGGAGCCAGGCTCATATAATTCACCCCTCCACTTT; clone size: NA; J gene: TRBJ1-6; D gene: NA; CDR3 length: 17; V gene: TRBV11-1
CDR3 protein: CASHGRVRQPQHF; CDR3 DNA: TGTGCCAGTCACGGCAGGGTCAGGCAGCCCCAGCATTTT; clone size: NA; J gene: TRBJ1-5; D gene: NA; CDR3 length: 13; V gene: TRBV19
CDR3 protein: CASSVRQGSDTQYF; CDR3 DNA: TGTGCCAGCAGTGTCCGTCAGGGGTCAGATACGCAGTATTTT; clone size: NA; J gene: TRBJ2-3; D gene: NA; CDR3 length: 14; V gene: TRBV6-1
CDR3 protein: CASSQDFSPGDTQYF; CDR3 DNA: TGCGCCAGCAGCCAAGACTTCTCTCCAGGGGATACGCAGTATTTT; clone size: NA; J gene: TRBJ2-3; D gene: NA; CDR3 length: 15; V gene: TRBV4-3
CDR3 protein: CASSLVAGGPDTQYF; CDR3 DNA: TGTGCCAGCAGCTTGGTTGCGGGGGGGCCAGATACGCAGTATTTT; clone size: NA; J gene: TRBJ2-3; D gene: TRBD2; CDR3 length: 15; V gene: TRBV5-4
CDR3 protein: CASSASGGRKNSPLHF; CDR3 DNA: TGTGCCAGCAGCGCCTCAGGGGGCAGAAAAAATTCACCCCTCCACTTT; clone size: NA; J gene: TRBJ1-6; D gene: TRBD1; CDR3 length: 16; V gene: TRBV7-6
CDR3 protein: CASSTPTVTEAFF; CDR3 DNA: TGTGCCAGTAGTACCCCGACAGTGACTGAAGCTTTCTTT; clone size: few; J gene: TRBJ1-1; D gene: NA; CDR3 length: 13; V gene: TRBV19
CDR3 protein: CASSPDRMKNSPLHF; CDR3 DNA: TGTGCCAGCAGTCCAGATCGGATGAAAAATTCACCCCTCCACTTT; clone size: NA; J gene: TRBJ1-6; D gene: NA; CDR3 length: 15; V gene: TRBV28
CDR3 protein: CASGLVREGRRKANYGYTF; CDR3 DNA: TGTGCTAGTGGTTTGGTACGGGAGGGACGGAGAAAAGCTAACTATGGCTACACCTTC; clone size: NA; J gene: TRBJ1-2; D gene: NA; CDR3 length: 19; V gene: TRBV12-5
CDR3 protein: CASSYSTGQVNTEAFF; CDR3 DNA: TGTGCCAGCAGTTACTCGACGGGACAGGTGAACACTGAAGCTTTCTTT; clone size: NA; J gene: TRBJ1-1; D gene: TRBD1; CDR3 length: 16; V gene: TRBV6-5
CDR3 protein: CASSQGGRPRTPQETQYF; CDR3 DNA: TGCGCCAGCAGCCAAGGCGGACGCCCCAGGACCCCCCAAGAGACCCAGTACTTC; clone size: once; J gene: TRBJ2-5; D gene: NA; CDR3 length: 18; V gene: TRBV4-3
CDR3 protein: CASSFLRSRGKGETQYF; CDR3 DNA: TGTGCCAGCAGTTTTTTAAGGTCGCGGGGCAAGGGGGAGACCCAGTACTTC; clone size: once; J gene: TRBJ2-5; D gene: NA; CDR3 length: 17; V gene: TRBV27
CDR3 protein: CASSELEVGGRRETQYF; CDR3 DNA: TGTGCCAGCAGTGAGTTAGAGGTGGGGGGCCGGAGGGAGACCCAGTACTTC; clone size: NA; J gene: TRBJ2-5; D gene: NA; CDR3 length: 17; V gene: TRBV6-1
CDR3 protein: CASSADRGSDGYTF; CDR3 DNA: TGCGCCAGCAGCGCGGACAGGGGATCGGATGGCTACACCTTC; clone size: NA; J gene: TRBJ1-2; D gene: TRBD1; CDR3 length: 14; V gene: TRBV5-1
CDR3 protein: CASRSSSGSNEKLFF; CDR3 DNA: TGTGCCAGCAGGTCTTCGTCAGGGTCTAATGAAAAACTGTTTTTT; clone size: NA; J gene: TRBJ1-4; D gene: NA; CDR3 length: 15; V gene: TRBV7-3
CDR3 protein: CATSRPATSGGANTQYF; CDR3 DNA: TGTGCCACCAGCAGACCCGCGACTAGCGGGGGGGCCAATACGCAGTATTTT; clone size: NA; J gene: TRBJ2-3; D gene: TRBD2; CDR3 length: 17; V gene: TRBV15
CDR3 protein: CASSQEITGTGSSYNEQFF; CDR3 DNA: TGCGCCAGCAGCCAAGAGATTACCGGGACAGGGAGCTCCTACAATGAGCAGTTCTTC; clone size: NA; J gene: TRBJ2-1; D gene: TRBD1; CDR3 length: 19; V gene: TRBV4-3
CDR3 protein: CAISGDRGGETQYF; CDR3 DNA: TGTGCCATCAGTGGAGACAGGGGCGGAGAGACCCAGTACTTC; clone size: NA; J gene: TRBJ2-5; D gene: TRBD1; CDR3 length: 14; V gene: TRBV10-3
CDR3 protein: CASSQETKGNFRTDTQYF; CDR3 DNA: TGCGCCAGCAGCCAAGAGACCAAGGGTAATTTTCGCACAGATACGCAGTATTTT; clone size: NA; J gene: TRBJ2-3; D gene: NA; CDR3 length: 18; V gene: TRBV4-3
CDR3 protein: CASSGTRELGDKKTTPDNEQFF; CDR3 DNA: TGTGCCAGCAGTGGAACCCGTGAATTGGGGGATAAGAAAACCACCCCAGACAATGAGCAGTTCTTC; clone size: NA; J gene: TRBJ2-1; D gene: NA; CDR3 length: 22; V gene: TRBV2
CDR3 protein: CASSPRRNGPQETQYF; CDR3 DNA: TGTGCCAGCAGCCCCCGCCGGAATGGGCCGCAAGAGACCCAGTACTTC; clone size: NA; J gene: TRBJ2-5; D gene: NA; CDR3 length: 16; V gene: TRBV13
CDR3 protein: CAISEIGVRAGDPPSGNTIYF; CDR3 DNA: TGTGCCATCAGTGAGATCGGAGTTCGGGCAGGGGATCCTCCCTCTGGAAACACCATATATTTT; clone size: NA; J gene: TRBJ1-3; D gene: NA; CDR3 length: 21; V gene: TRBV10-3
CDR3 protein: CASSRRTGTAKW; CDR3 DNA: TGTGCCAGCAGCCGTAGGACCGGGACCGCTAAATGG; clone size: NA; J gene: TRBJ1-2; D gene: NA; CDR3 length: 12; V gene: TRBV9
CDR3 protein: CASSLDSLGEQYF; CDR3 DNA: TGTGCCAGCAGCTTAGACAGCCTCGGGGAGCAGTACTTC; clone size: NA; J gene: TRBJ2-7; D gene: NA; CDR3 length: 13; V gene: TRBV5-6
CDR3 protein: CASWSTDHGEQFF; CDR3 DNA: TGTGCCAGCTGGTCGACAGACCATGGTGAGCAGTTCTTC; clone size: NA; J gene: TRBJ2-1; D gene: NA; CDR3 length: 13; V gene: TRBV2
CDR3 protein: CASSPHLGLAGGLNEQFF; CDR3 DNA: TGTGCCAGCAGTCCCCATCTTGGACTAGCGGGGGGGCTAAATGAGCAGTTCTTC; clone size: NA; J gene: TRBJ2-1; D gene: TRBD2; CDR3 length: 18; V gene: TRBV28
CDR3 protein: CASSSGQGDGAKNIQYF; CDR3 DNA: TGCGCCAGCAGCTCTGGACAGGGAGACGGAGCCAAAAACATTCAGTACTTC; clone size: once; J gene: TRBJ2-4; D gene: TRBD1; CDR3 length: 17; V gene: TRBV5-1
CDR3 protein: CAWSVARTTEAFF; CDR3 DNA: TGTGCCTGGAGTGTAGCCCGGACCACTGAAGCTTTCTTT; clone size: NA; J gene: TRBJ1-1; D gene: NA; CDR3 length: 13; V gene: TRBV30
CDR3 protein: CASSQVGRVSNLFHYGYTF; CDR3 DNA: TGTGCCAGCAGCCAAGTAGGTCGGGTATCGAACCTCTTCCACTATGGCTACACCTTC; clone size: NA; J gene: TRBJ1-2; D gene: NA; CDR3 length: 19; V gene: TRBV4-2
CDR3 protein: CASSLGTLVYEQYF; CDR3 DNA: TGTGCCAGCAGCTTAGGGACATTAGTCTACGAGCAGTACTTC; clone size: NA; J gene: TRBJ2-7; D gene: NA; CDR3 length: 14; V gene: TRBV5-6
CDR3 protein: CASSSKGGPRPVLEQFF; CDR3 DNA: TGTGCCAGCAGCTCGAAAGGGGGTCCGCGTCCGGTTCTTGAGCAGTTCTTC; clone size: NA; J gene: TRBJ2-1; D gene: NA; CDR3 length: 17; V gene: TRBV7-9
CDR3 protein: CASSSICGTTNEKLFF; CDR3 DNA: TGTGCCAGCAGTTCCATATGCGGGACAACTAATGAAAAACTGTTTTTT; clone size: once; J gene: TRBJ1-4; D gene: NA; CDR3 length: 16; V gene: TRBV6-6
CDR3 protein: CATSRSGTPKYNEQFF; CDR3 DNA: TGTGCCACCAGCAGATCCGGGACACCTAAGTACAATGAGCAGTTCTTC; clone size: NA; J gene: TRBJ2-1; D gene: NA; CDR3 length: 16; V gene: TRBV15
CDR3 protein: CASSEGTGGNQPQHF; CDR3 DNA: TGTGCCAGCAGCGAAGGGACAGGGGGCAATCAGCCCCAGCATTTT; clone size: NA; J gene: TRBJ1-5; D gene: TRBD1; CDR3 length: 15; V gene: TRBV6-1
CDR3 protein: CASRPVDLATSGGPINEQFF; CDR3 DNA: TGTGCAAGTCGCCCAGTGGACCTCGCGACTAGCGGGGGGCCTATCAATGAGCAGTTCTTC; clone size: NA; J gene: TRBJ2-1; D gene: NA; CDR3 length: 20; V gene: TRBV12-2
CDR3 protein: CASSQMPPGGQNTEAFF; CDR3 DNA: TGCGCCAGCAGCCAAATGCCACCCGGAGGGCAGAACACTGAAGCTTTCTTT; clone size: NA; J gene: TRBJ1-1; D gene: NA; CDR3 length: 17; V gene: TRBV4-3
CDR3 protein: CASNNTGSTGELFF; CDR3 DNA: TGTGCCAGCAACAATACAGGGTCCACCGGGGAGCTGTTTTTT; clone size: few; J gene: TRBJ2-2; D gene: NA; CDR3 length: 14; V gene: TRBV6-1
CDR3 protein: CASSLADTQYF; CDR3 DNA: TGTGCCAGCAGCTTGGCCGATACGCAGTATTTT; clone size: NA; J gene: TRBJ2-3; D gene: NA; CDR3 length: 11; V gene: TRBV5-4
CDR3 protein: CASSIPGLSQPQHF; CDR3 DNA: TGTGCCAGTAGTATCCCAGGTCTAAGCCAGCCCCAGCATTTT; clone size: NA; J gene: TRBJ1-5; D gene: NA; CDR3 length: 14; V gene: TRBV19
CDR3 protein: CASSLVPYGTDINQPQHF; CDR3 DNA: TGTGCCAGCAGCTTAGTCCCCTACGGGACAGATATCAATCAGCCCCAGCATTTT; clone size: NA; J gene: TRBJ1-5; D gene: TRBD1; CDR3 length: 18; V gene: TRBV7-2
CDR3 protein: CASSFWDTHSGANVLTF; CDR3 DNA: TGTGCCAGCAGTTTCTGGGACACACACTCTGGGGCCAACGTCCTGACTTTC; clone size: NA; J gene: TRBJ2-6; D gene: NA; CDR3 length: 17; V gene: TRBV27
CDR3 protein: CASSQKTGTGYEQYF; CDR3 DNA: TGTGCCAGCAGTCAAAAGACCGGGACAGGGTACGAGCAGTACTTC; clone size: NA; J gene: TRBJ2-7; D gene: TRBD1; CDR3 length: 15; V gene: TRBV4-2
CDR3 protein: CATRGAGTGELFF; CDR3 DNA: TGTGCCACCCGCGGGGCGGGCACCGGGGAGCTGTTTTTT; clone size: NA; J gene: TRBJ2-2; D gene: NA; CDR3 length: 13; V gene: TRBV9
CDR3 protein: CASSPRDGQETQYF; CDR3 DNA: TGTGCCAGCAGCCCCCGGGACGGCCAAGAGACCCAGTACTTC; clone size: NA; J gene: TRBJ2-5; D gene: NA; CDR3 length: 14; V gene: TRBV13
CDR3 protein: CASSRGADGEQFF; CDR3 DNA: TGTGCCAGCAGCCGGGGGGCGGATGGTGAGCAGTTCTTC; clone size: NA; J gene: TRBJ2-1; D gene: NA; CDR3 length: 13; V gene: TRBV7-6
CDR3 protein: CASSLGGPNYGYTF; CDR3 DNA: TGTGCCAGCAGCTTGGGGGGACCCAACTATGGCTACACCTTC; clone size: once; J gene: TRBJ1-2; D gene: NA; CDR3 length: 14; V gene: TRBV7-4
CDR3 protein: CASSQGTEPNYGYTF; CDR3 DNA: TGTGCCAGCAGCCAAGGGACAGAGCCTAACTATGGCTACACCTTC; clone size: few; J gene: TRBJ1-2; D gene: NA; CDR3 length: 15; V gene: TRBV14
CDR3 protein: CASSQGVQGRTCSGNTIYF; CDR3 DNA: TGTGCCAGCAGCCAAGGGGTCCAGGGAAGGACATGTTCTGGAAACACCATATATTTT; clone size: NA; J gene: TRBJ1-3; D gene: NA; CDR3 length: 19; V gene: TRBV14
CDR3 protein: CASSYSIPGKYEQYF; CDR3 DNA: TGTGCCAGCAGTTACTCGATCCCCGGGAAGTACGAGCAGTACTTC; clone size: NA; J gene: TRBJ2-7; D gene: NA; CDR3 length: 15; V gene: TRBV6-6
CDR3 protein: CASSYSGQGASKTQYF; CDR3 DNA: TGTGCCAGCAGTTACTCGGGACAGGGGGCCTCGAAGACCCAGTACTTC; clone size: NA; J gene: TRBJ2-5; D gene: TRBD1; CDR3 length: 16; V gene: TRBV6-5
CDR3 protein: CASSQGSRGHSPYEQYF; CDR3 DNA: TGCGCCAGCAGCCAAGGGAGCAGGGGGCATTCGCCCTACGAGCAGTACTTC; clone size: NA; J gene: TRBJ2-7; D gene: TRBD1; CDR3 length: 17; V gene: TRBV4-1
CDR3 protein: CASYKNTDTQYF; CDR3 DNA: TGTGCCAGCTATAAGAACACAGATACGCAGTATTTT; clone size: NA; J gene: TRBJ2-3; D gene: NA; CDR3 length: 12; V gene: TRBV6-1
CDR3 protein: CASSERWGTENTEAFF; CDR3 DNA: TGTGCCAGCAGTGAAAGGTGGGGGACAGAGAACACTGAAGCTTTCTTT; clone size: NA; J gene: TRBJ1-1; D gene: TRBD1; CDR3 length: 16; V gene: TRBV6-4
CDR3 protein: CANSQDEAGGLDNEQFF; CDR3 DNA: TGCGCCAACAGCCAAGATGAGGCGGGGGGGCTGGACAATGAGCAGTTCTTC; clone size: NA; J gene: TRBJ2-1; D gene: TRBD2; CDR3 length: 17; V gene: TRBV4-1